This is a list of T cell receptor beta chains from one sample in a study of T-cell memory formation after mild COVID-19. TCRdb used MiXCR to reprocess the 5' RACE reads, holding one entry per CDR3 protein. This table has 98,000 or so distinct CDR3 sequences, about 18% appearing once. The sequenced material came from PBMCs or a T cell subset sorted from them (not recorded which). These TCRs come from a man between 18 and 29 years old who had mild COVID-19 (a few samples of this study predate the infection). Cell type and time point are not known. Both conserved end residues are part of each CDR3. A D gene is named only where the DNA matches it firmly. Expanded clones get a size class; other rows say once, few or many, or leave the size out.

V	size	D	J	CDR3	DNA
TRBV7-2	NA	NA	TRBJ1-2	CASSLLRSAGYTF	TGTGCCAGCAGCTTACTACGGTCTGCAGGCTACACCTTC
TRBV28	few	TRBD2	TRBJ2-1	CASKGRGIYNEQFF	TGTGCCAGCAAGGGGCGGGGGATATACAATGAGCAGTTCTTC
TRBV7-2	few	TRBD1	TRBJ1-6	CASSSQPTGNGSPLHF	TGTGCCAGCAGCTCCCAACCGACAGGGAATGGTTCACCCCTCCACTTT
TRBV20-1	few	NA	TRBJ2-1	CSARDVNEQFF	TGCAGTGCCAGGGACGTTAATGAGCAGTTCTTC
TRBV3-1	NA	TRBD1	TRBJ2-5	CASSGDRGQWTQYF	TGTGCCAGCAGCGGGGACAGGGGTCAGTGGACCCAGTACTTC
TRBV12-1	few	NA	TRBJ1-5	CASSFVRRIEYQPQHF	TGTGCCAGCAGCTTTGTCCGTCGGATTGAGTATCAGCCCCAGCATTTT
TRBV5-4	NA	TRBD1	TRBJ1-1	CASSSGQGSRMNTEAFF	TGTGCCAGCAGTTCAGGACAGGGAAGTAGAATGAACACTGAAGCTTTCTTT
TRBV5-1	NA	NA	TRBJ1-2	CASSLTANYGYTF	TGCGCCAGCAGCCTGACAGCTAACTATGGCTACACCTTC
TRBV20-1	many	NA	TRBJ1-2	CSAMGGGNYGYTF	TGCAGTGCCATGGGAGGTGGGAACTATGGCTACACCTTC
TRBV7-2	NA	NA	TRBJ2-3	CASSPTRQGGTQYF	TGTGCCAGCAGCCCCACGAGACAGGGAGGTACGCAGTATTTT
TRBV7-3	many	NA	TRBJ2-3	CASSRGADTQYF	TGTGCCAGCTCCCGTGGAGCGGATACGCAGTATTTT
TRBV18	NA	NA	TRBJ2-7	CASTGSPYEQYF	TGTGCCAGCACAGGGTCGCCCTACGAGCAGTACTTC
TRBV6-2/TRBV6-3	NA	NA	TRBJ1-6	CASRPGRGNSPLHF	TGTGCCAGCAGACCGGGACGGGGAAATTCACCCCTCCACTTT
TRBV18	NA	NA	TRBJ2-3	CASSPVGQGTDTQYF	TGTGCCAGCTCACCGGTCGGGCAGGGCACAGATACGCAGTATTTT
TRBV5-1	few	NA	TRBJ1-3	CASSLAGNTIYF	TGCGCCAGCAGCTTGGCTGGAAACACCATATATTTT
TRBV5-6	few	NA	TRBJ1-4	CASSQIDRNEKLFF	TGTGCCAGCAGCCAGATCGACAGGAATGAAAAACTGTTTTTT
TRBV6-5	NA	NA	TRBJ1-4	CASSYSATSGNEKLFF	TGTGCCAGCAGTTATTCCGCGACGAGCGGAAACGAAAAACTGTTTTTT
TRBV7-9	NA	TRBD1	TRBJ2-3	CASSLDGTGRSF	TGTGCCAGCAGCTTAGACGGGACAGGGCGAAGTTTT
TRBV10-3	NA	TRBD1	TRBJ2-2	CAIDRAGSSGELFF	TGTGCCATCGACAGGGCAGGATCCTCCGGGGAGCTGTTTTTT
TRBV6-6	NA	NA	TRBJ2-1	CASIEPGGPHNEQFF	TGTGCCAGCATCGAGCCCGGGGGGCCCCACAATGAGCAGTTCTTC
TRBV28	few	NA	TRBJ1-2	CASSPGPSYGYTF	TGTGCCAGCAGTCCCGGGCCGAGCTATGGCTACACCTTC
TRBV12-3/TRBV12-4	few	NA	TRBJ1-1	CASSYRGADTEAFF	TGTGCCAGCAGTTATCGCGGGGCTGACACTGAAGCTTTCTTT
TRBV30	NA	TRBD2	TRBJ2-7	CAWSVLAGVYEQYF	TGTGCCTGGAGTGTTCTAGCGGGGGTCTACGAGCAGTACTTC
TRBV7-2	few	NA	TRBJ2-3	CASSFGAGTDTQYF	TGTGCCAGCAGCTTTGGGGCGGGGACAGATACGCAGTATTTT
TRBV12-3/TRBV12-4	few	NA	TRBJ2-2	CASRIQNTGELFF	TGTGCCAGCAGGATACAAAACACCGGGGAGCTGTTTTTT
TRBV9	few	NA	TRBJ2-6	CASSRHSGANVLTF	TGTGCCAGCAGCAGACACTCTGGGGCCAACGTCCTGACTTTC
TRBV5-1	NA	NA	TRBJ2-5	CASSFREPVQETQYF	TGCGCCAGCAGCTTCCGGGAGCCCGTACAAGAGACCCAGTACTTC
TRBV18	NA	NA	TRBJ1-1	CASSLIGTANTEAFF	TGTGCCAGCTCACTTATCGGAACGGCGAACACTGAAGCTTTCTTT